This T cell receptor beta chain was identified in a study of blood T cells in healthy people across ages. This clonotype was counted ten times or more. Combining a sample-barcoded 5' primer with a J-beta primer mix, a second PCR ran for roughly 7 to 12 cycles. TCRdb independently ran MiXCR on the 5' RACE reads; one entry per CDR3 protein. This table has hundreds of thousands of distinct CDR3 sequences, 22% appearing once. Germline loops: CDR1 KGHDR, CDR2 SFDVKD. The CDR3 length is 13 residues. V lost 3 bases and J lost 4, with 6 bases in between. Sequencing was carried out using blood. This sequence originates from a man aged 70 or older in good health. The chain couples TRBV24-1 to TRBJ1-5; D is unresolved. The CDR3 spells CATSDRRNQPQHF. CDR3 coding DNA: TGTGCCACCAGTGATCGGAGGAATCAGCCCCAGCATTTT.